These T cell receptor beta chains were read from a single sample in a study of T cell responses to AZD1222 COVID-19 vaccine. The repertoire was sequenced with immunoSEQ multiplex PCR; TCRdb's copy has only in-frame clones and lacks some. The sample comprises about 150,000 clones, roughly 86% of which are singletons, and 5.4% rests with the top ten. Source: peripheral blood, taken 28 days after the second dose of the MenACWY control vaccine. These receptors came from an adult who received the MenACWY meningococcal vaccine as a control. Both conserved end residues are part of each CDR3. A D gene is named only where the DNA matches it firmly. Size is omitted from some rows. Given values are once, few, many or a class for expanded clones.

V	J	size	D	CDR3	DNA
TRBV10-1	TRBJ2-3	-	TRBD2	CASPVDGRAPDTQYF	TGCGCCAGCCCCGTCGACGGGAGGGCCCCAGATACGCAGTATTTT
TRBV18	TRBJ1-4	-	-	CASSPGFVGEKLFF	TGTGCCAGCTCACCAGGGTTCGTAGGCGAAAAACTGTTTTTT
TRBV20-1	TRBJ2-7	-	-	CSASGGADSYEQYF	TGCAGTGCTAGTGGGGGGGCCGATTCCTACGAGCAGTACTTC
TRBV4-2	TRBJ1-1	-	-	CASSQAAAGATEAFF	TGTGCCAGCAGCCAAGCCGCGGCAGGGGCCACTGAAGCTTTCTTT
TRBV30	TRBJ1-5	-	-	CAWSDRSNQPQHF	TGTGCCTGGAGTGACAGAAGCAATCAGCCCCAGCATTTT
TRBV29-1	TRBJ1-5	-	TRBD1	CSVIAGTGGGNQPQHF	TGCAGCGTCATTGCCGGGACAGGGGGCGGCAATCAGCCCCAGCATTTT
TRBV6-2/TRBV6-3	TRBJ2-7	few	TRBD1	CASSSTGAPPYEQYF	TGTGCCAGCAGTTCCACAGGGGCTCCCCCCTACGAGCAGTACTTC
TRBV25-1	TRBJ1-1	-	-	CASSAGDYTEAFF	TGTGCCAGCAGTGCAGGGGATTACACTGAAGCTTTCTTT
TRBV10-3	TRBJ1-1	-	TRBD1	CATQGARNTEAFF	TGTGCCACCCAGGGGGCGAGGAACACTGAAGCTTTCTTT
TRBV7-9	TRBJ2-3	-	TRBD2	CATPINRGGTDTQYF	TGTGCCACCCCAATTAATCGGGGGGGGACAGATACGCAGTATTTT
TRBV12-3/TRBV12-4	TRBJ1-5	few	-	CASSLNSNQPQHF	TGTGCCAGCAGTTTAAATAGCAATCAGCCCCAGCATTTT
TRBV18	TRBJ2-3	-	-	CASSPGPWEDTQYF	TGTGCCAGCTCACCGGGGCCCTGGGAGGATACGCAGTATTTT
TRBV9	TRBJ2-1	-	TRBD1	CASSGQGRTEQFF	TGTGCCAGCTCCGGACAGGGGAGGACTGAGCAGTTCTTC
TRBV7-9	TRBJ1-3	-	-	CASSRGESGNTIYF	TGTGCCAGCAGCCGCGGGGAATCTGGAAACACCATATATTTT
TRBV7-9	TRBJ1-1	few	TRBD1	CASSSQGMNTEAFF	TGTGCCAGCAGCTCACAGGGGATGAACACTGAAGCTTTCTTT
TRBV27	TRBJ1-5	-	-	CASSPQGRSNQPQHF	TGTGCCAGCAGTCCGCAGGGGAGAAGCAATCAGCCCCAGCATTTT
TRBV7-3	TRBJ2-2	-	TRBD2	CASSLQLAGGRAGELFF	TGTGCCAGCAGCTTACAACTCGCGGGAGGACGGGCCGGGGAGCTGTTTTTT
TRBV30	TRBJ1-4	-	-	CAWSDLLGEKLFF	TGTGCCTGGAGTGACCTGTTGGGTGAAAAACTGTTTTTT
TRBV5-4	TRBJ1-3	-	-	CASSTQGPGNTIYF	TGTGCCAGCAGCACTCAGGGCCCTGGAAACACCATATATTTT
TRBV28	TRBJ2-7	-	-	CASSLTSSEQYF	TGTGCCAGCAGCCTGACCTCCTCCGAGCAGTACTTC
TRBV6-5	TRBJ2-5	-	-	CASRIAETQYF	TGTGCCAGCAGGATAGCGGAGACCCAGTACTTC
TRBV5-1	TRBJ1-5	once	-	CASSFDLGDNQPQHF	TGCGCCAGCAGCTTTGACCTGGGTGACAATCAGCCCCAGCATTTT
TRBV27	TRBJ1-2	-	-	CASSLSGARGGYTF	TGTGCCAGCAGTTTATCGGGGGCCCGAGGTGGCTACACCTTC
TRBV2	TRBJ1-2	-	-	CASSGGGRVNGYTF	TGTGCCAGTAGTGGAGGCGGCAGGGTAAACGGCTACACCTTC
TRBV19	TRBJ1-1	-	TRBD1	CASTNPSTGLNTEAFF	TGTGCCAGTACCAACCCCTCGACAGGGTTGAACACTGAAGCTTTCTTT
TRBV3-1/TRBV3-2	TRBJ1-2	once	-	CASSKQGGDGYTF	TGTGCCAGCAGCAAACAGGGAGGCGATGGCTACACCTTC
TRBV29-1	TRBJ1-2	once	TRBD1	CSVDRSGQGNGYTF	TGCAGCGTTGATCGTTCGGGACAGGGAAATGGCTACACCTTC
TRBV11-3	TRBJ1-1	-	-	CASSSKPGQNTEAFF	TGTGCCAGCAGCTCAAAACCGGGACAAAACACTGAAGCTTTCTTT
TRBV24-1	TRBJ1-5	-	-	CATSDGRLNQPQHF	TGTGCCACCAGTGACGGGCGGCTCAATCAGCCCCAGCATTTT
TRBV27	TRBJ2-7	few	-	CASSLLTNPYEQYF	TGTGCCAGCAGTTTATTGACTAATCCCTACGAGCAGTACTTC
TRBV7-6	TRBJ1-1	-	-	CASSLGGPMNTEAFF	TGTGCCAGCAGCTTAGGCGGACCCATGAACACTGAAGCTTTCTTT
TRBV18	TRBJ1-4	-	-	CASSPSVGGDEKLFF	TGTGCCAGCTCACCATCGGTCGGGGGCGATGAAAAACTGTTTTTT
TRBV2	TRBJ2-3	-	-	CASKYSTDTQYF	TGTGCCAGTAAATATAGCACAGATACGCAGTATTTT
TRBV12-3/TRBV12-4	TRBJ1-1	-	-	CASGGGTEAFF	TGTGCCAGCGGAGGGGGCACTGAAGCTTTCTTT
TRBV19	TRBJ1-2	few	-	CASQEGHIDYGYTF	TGTGCCAGCCAAGAGGGTCACATCGACTATGGCTACACCTTC
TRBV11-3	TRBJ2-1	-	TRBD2	CASSNDPSGEQFF	TGTGCCAGCAGCAATGACCCTAGCGGTGAGCAGTTCTTC
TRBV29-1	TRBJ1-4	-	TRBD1	CSGGQGGEKLFF	TGCAGCGGAGGACAGGGCGGTGAAAAACTGTTTTTT
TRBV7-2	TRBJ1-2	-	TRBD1	CASSLGQAINYGYTF	TGTGCCAGCAGCCTCGGACAGGCGATAAACTATGGCTACACCTTC
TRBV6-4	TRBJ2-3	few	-	CASSDGASSTDTQYF	TGTGCCAGCAGTGACGGGGCGAGTAGCACAGATACGCAGTATTTT
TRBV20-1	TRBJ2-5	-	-	CSASSLGSSEETQYF	TGCAGTGCTAGTAGTCTCGGCTCCTCAGAAGAGACCCAGTACTTC
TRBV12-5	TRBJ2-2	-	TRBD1	CASGLGWTGTNTGELFF	TGTGCTAGTGGTTTGGGCTGGACAGGGACGAACACCGGGGAGCTGTTTTTT
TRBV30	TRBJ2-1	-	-	CAWSVASISEQFF	TGTGCCTGGAGTGTAGCCTCGATTTCCGAGCAGTTCTTC
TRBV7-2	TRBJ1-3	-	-	CASSLLGELSGNTIYF	TGTGCCAGCAGCTTATTAGGAGAATTGTCTGGAAACACCATATATTTT
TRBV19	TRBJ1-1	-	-	CASSISYSITEAFF	TGTGCCAGTAGTATTTCATACAGCATCACTGAAGCTTTCTTT
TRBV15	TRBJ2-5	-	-	CATSRVGTALRETQYF	TGTGCCACCAGCAGAGTCGGGACTGCCCTTAGAGAGACCCAGTACTTC
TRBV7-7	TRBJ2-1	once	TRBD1	CASSSGQGAYNEQFF	TGTGCTAGCAGCTCCGGACAGGGGGCCTACAATGAGCAGTTCTTC
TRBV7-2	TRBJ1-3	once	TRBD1	CASSLAGTGNSGNTIYF	TGTGCCAGCAGCTTAGCCGGGACAGGGAACTCTGGAAACACCATATATTTT
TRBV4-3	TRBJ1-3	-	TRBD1	CASSQSGTAENTIYF	TGCGCCAGCAGCCAATCCGGGACAGCCGAAAACACCATATATTTT
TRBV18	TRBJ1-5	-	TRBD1	CASSRTGTGDQPQHF	TGTGCCAGCTCACGGACCGGGACAGGGGATCAGCCCCAGCATTTT
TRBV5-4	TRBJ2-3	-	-	CASRVGTRGYSTDTQYF	TGTGCCAGCAGGGTGGGGACCCGAGGGTATAGCACAGATACGCAGTATTTT
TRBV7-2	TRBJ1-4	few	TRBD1	CASSYRGTGEKLFF	TGTGCCAGCAGCTATCGGGGGACAGGTGAAAAACTGTTTTTT
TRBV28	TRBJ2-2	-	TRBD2	CASSSMRGLAGNTGELFF	TGTGCCAGCAGTTCGATGAGGGGACTAGCGGGCAACACCGGGGAGCTGTTTTTT
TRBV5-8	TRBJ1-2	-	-	CASRRTWGMYGYTF	TGTGCCAGCAGGAGAACTTGGGGGATGTATGGCTACACCTTC
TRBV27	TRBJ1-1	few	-	CASSFLSGNTEAFF	TGTGCCAGCAGTTTCCTCTCAGGGAACACTGAAGCTTTCTTT